Sequencing of this T cell receptor beta chain was carried out in a study of T-cell memory formation after mild COVID-19. This clonotype was recorded at least ten times. This CDR3 is 15 amino acids long. The ends were cut back, 4 bases at V and 5 bases at J, with 18 bases in the middle. Germline CDR1 and CDR2: MNHNY and SVGAGI (reference sequence). Constant-segment primers served in 5'RACE that generated TCR alpha and TCR beta cDNA libraries bearing sample barcodes and UMIs. TCRdb redid the calling of the 5' RACE reads with MiXCR, one entry per CDR3 protein. The sample carries around 140,000 distinct CDR3 sequences, under 7% recorded once.

The chain employs TRBV6-6 and TRBJ2-7, with D possibly being TRBD2 (5 bases). This TCR came from an adult woman who had mild COVID-19 (a few samples of this study predate the infection). Cell type and time point are not known. Sequenced material: PBMCs or a T cell subset sorted from them (not recorded which). The CDR3 sequence: CASSLGSGSGNEQYF. The CDR3 region has the DNA TGTGCCAGCAGTTTAGGGTCCGGGTCGGGGAACGAGCAGTACTTC.